This T cell receptor (beta chain) appears in the sequencing data of a study of T cell responses to AZD1222 COVID-19 vaccine. Study observations and caveats: Per reports, nearly half of all spike-specific TCRs target regions that are unmutated in variants. No repertoire was sampled before or during the peak T cell response, only after it.

The protocol was immunoSEQ multiplex PCR, while the TCRdb copy is restricted to in-frame clones and leaves out a portion. The table has over 50,000 clones, about 80% seen once. Germline V gives CDR1 MNHEY, CDR2 SVGAGI. Trimming cost V 0 bases and J 0 bases, with 6 bases left between them. The CDR3 sequence is 15 residues long. On this clone: Its antigen is as yet unknown.

This TCR was sampled from an adult who received the AZD1222 COVID-19 vaccine. The source material was peripheral blood, sampled 28 days after the second AZD1222 dose. V is TRBV6-5 and J is TRBJ2-1; TRBD1 is a possible D gene (5 bases). As DNA, the CDR3 is TGTGCCAGCAGTTACTCCCAGGGCTCCTACAATGAGCAGTTCTTC. This codes for CASSYSQGSYNEQFF.